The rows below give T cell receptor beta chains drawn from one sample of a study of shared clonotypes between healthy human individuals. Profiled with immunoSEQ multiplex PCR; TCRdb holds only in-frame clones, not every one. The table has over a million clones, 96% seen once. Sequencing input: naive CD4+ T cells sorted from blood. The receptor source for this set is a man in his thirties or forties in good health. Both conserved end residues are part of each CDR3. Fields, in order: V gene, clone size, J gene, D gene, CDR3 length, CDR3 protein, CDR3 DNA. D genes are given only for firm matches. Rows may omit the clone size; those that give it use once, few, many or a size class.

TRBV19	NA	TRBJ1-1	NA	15	CASRGPGLMNTEAFF	TGTGCCAGTAGAGGACCGGGCCTCATGAACACTGAAGCTTTCTTT
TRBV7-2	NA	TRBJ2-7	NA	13	CASSLVKTYEQYF	TGTGCCAGCAGCTTAGTTAAGACCTACGAGCAGTACTTC
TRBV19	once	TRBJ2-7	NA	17	CASSIIRTASNSYEQYF	TGTGCCAGTAGTATCATCCGGACTGCCTCCAACTCCTACGAGCAGTACTTC
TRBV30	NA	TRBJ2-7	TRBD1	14	CAWVGQGLPYEQYF	TGTGCCTGGGTCGGACAGGGCCTACCCTACGAGCAGTACTTC
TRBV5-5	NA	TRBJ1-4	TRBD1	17	CASRRDRAQWRGEKLFF	TGTGCCAGCAGACGGGACAGGGCGCAGTGGCGAGGTGAAAAACTGTTTTTT
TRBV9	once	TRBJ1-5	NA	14	CASSVSSEGQPQHF	TGTGCCAGCAGCGTATCCTCGGAGGGTCAGCCCCAGCATTTT
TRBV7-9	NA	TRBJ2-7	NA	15	CASSSHALASYEQYF	TGTGCCAGCAGCTCTCACGCTCTAGCGTCCTACGAGCAGTACTTC
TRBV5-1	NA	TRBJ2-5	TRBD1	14	CASSEGTVLETQYF	TGCGCCAGCAGCGAAGGGACAGTCCTAGAGACCCAGTACTTC
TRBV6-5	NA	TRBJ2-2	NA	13	CASRLQVRRELFF	TGTGCCAGCAGACTACAGGTTCGCCGGGAGCTGTTTTTT
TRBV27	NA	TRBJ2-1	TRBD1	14	CASSPDRGKMSQFF	TGTGCCAGCAGCCCGGACAGGGGGAAGATGAGTCAGTTCTTC
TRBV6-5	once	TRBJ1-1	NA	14	CASSNAGMNTEAFF	TGTGCCAGCTCGAACGCTGGGATGAACACTGAAGCTTTCTTT
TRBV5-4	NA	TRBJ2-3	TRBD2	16	CASSAKLAGATDTQYF	TGTGCCAGCAGCGCGAAACTAGCGGGAGCCACAGATACGCAGTATTTT
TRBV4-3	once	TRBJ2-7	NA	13	CASSQDWSYEQYF	TGCGCCAGCAGCCAAGATTGGAGCTACGAGCAGTACTTC
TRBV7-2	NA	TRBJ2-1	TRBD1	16	CASSLVGTGGYNEQFF	TGTGCCAGCAGCTTAGTAGGGACAGGGGGCTACAATGAGCAGTTCTTC
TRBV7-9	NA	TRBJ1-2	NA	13	CASSIQGYYGYTF	TGTGCCAGCAGCATTCAAGGCTACTATGGCTACACCTTC
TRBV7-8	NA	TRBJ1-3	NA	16	CASSPRGQLTGNTIYF	TGTGCCAGCAGCCCCAGAGGACAGCTTACTGGAAACACCATATATTTT
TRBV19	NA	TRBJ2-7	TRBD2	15	CASSIASGSSYEQYF	TGTGCCAGTAGTATAGCTAGCGGGTCCTCCTACGAGCAGTACTTC
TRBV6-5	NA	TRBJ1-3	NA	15	CASSYTRGSGNTIYF	TGTGCCAGCAGTTATACCCGAGGATCTGGAAACACCATATATTTT
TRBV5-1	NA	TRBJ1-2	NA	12	CASSAQGAGYTF	TGCGCCAGCAGCGCCCAGGGCGCTGGCTACACCTTC
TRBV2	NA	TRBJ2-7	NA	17	CASSDTRDPRISYEQYF	TGTGCCAGCAGTGATACGAGGGACCCACGAATCTCCTACGAGCAGTACTTC
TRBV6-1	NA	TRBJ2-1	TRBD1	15	CASSTGQGAGNEQFF	TGTGCCAGTTCGACTGGACAGGGGGCGGGAAATGAGCAGTTCTTC
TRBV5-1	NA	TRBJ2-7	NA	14	CASSLTRQGHEQYF	TGCGCCAGCAGCTTGACAAGGCAGGGCCACGAGCAGTACTTC
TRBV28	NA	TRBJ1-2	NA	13	CASRGKGIGGYTF	TGTGCCAGCAGAGGTAAGGGGATCGGCGGCTACACCTTC
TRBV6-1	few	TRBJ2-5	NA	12	CASSERRETQYF	TGTGCCAGCAGTGAAAGGCGGGAGACCCAGTACTTC
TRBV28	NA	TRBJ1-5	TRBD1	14	CASNFDRGNQPQHF	TGTGCCAGCAACTTTGACAGGGGAAATCAGCCCCAGCATTTT
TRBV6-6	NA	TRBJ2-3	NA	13	CASSYRTVDTQYF	TGTGCCAGCAGTTACCGGACAGTAGATACGCAGTATTTT
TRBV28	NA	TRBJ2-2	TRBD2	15	CASSEVAGGVGELFF	TGTGCCAGCAGTGAGGTAGCGGGAGGTGTCGGGGAGCTGTTTTTT
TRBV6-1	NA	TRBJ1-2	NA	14	CASSDNPDSYGYTF	TGTGCCAGCAGTGACAACCCGGACAGCTATGGCTACACCTTC
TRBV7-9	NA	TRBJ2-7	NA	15	CASMPPGAYPSEQYF	TGTGCCAGCATGCCTCCGGGAGCATACCCCTCCGAGCAGTACTTC
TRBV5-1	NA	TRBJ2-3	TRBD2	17	CASRFATSGIFTDTQYF	TGCGCCAGCAGATTCGCGACTAGCGGGATCTTCACAGATACGCAGTATTTT
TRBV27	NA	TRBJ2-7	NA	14	CASSLSGYEYEQYF	TGTGCCAGCAGTTTATCAGGGTACGAGTACGAGCAGTACTTC
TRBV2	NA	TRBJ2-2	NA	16	CASSEKQGWTTGELFF	TGTGCCAGCAGTGAAAAGCAAGGGTGGACCACCGGGGAGCTGTTTTTT
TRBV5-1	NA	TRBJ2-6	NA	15	CASSLVTSGANVLTF	TGCGCCAGCAGCTTGGTTACCTCTGGGGCCAACGTCCTGACTTTC
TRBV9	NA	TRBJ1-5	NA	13	CASSVGVDQPQHF	TGTGCCAGCAGCGTGGGGGTAGATCAGCCCCAGCATTTT
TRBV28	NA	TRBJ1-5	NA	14	CASSLVRSNQPQHF	TGTGCCAGCAGTTTAGTCCGGAGCAATCAGCCCCAGCATTTT
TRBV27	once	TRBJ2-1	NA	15	CASSSQARRRNEQFF	TGTGCCAGCAGTTCTCAGGCCAGAAGAAGAAATGAGCAGTTCTTC
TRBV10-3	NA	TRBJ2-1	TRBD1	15	CAISEDRGFLNEQFF	TGTGCCATCAGTGAGGACAGGGGGTTTCTCAATGAGCAGTTCTTC
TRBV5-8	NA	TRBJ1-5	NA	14	CASSFGRVGQPQHF	TGTGCCAGCAGCTTTGGAAGGGTTGGTCAGCCCCAGCATTTT
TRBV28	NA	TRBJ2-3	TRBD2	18	CASRLASTSGRGGDTQYF	TGTGCCAGCAGACTTGCCTCGACTAGCGGGAGGGGTGGAGATACGCAGTATTTT
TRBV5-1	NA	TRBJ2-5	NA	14	CASSLTGVGETQYF	TGCGCCAGCAGCTTGACGGGAGTGGGAGAGACCCAGTACTTC
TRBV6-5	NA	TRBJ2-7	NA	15	CASSRWRDRSYEQYF	TGTGCCAGCAGTCGGTGGCGGGATCGGTCCTACGAGCAGTACTTC
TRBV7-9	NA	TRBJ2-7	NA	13	CASSLARDGEQYF	TGTGCCAGCAGCTTAGCACGGGACGGCGAGCAGTACTTC